The clone carrying this TCR beta chain was found once. In the original analysis: For nucleated cells, counts were estimated from reference gene primer amplification. Generated by immunoSEQ multiplex PCR, the TCRdb table keeps only in-frame clones and is missing some. V, J and clone size reflect that table, while D and trimming were determined from the DNA. This sample has roughly 280,000 clones, with 86% found just once. With V trimmed by 8 bases and J by 2 bases, 11 bases remained unmatched. Germline V lookup: CDR1 SEHNR, CDR2 FQNEAQ (reference sequence). This CDR3 has 16 amino acids. The sample originates from a study of blood T cell repertoires in COVID-19. Study-wide background: The samples span acute and convalescent COVID-19 from the United States, Italy and Spain. T cells, B-cell-depleted T cells, or PBMCs provided the cDNA or gDNA that served as material.

The receptor was derived from a man aged 35 to 55 with active or convalescent COVID-19. The chain employs TRBV7-9 and TRBJ2-1; 8 nucleotides agree with TRBD1. Sequenced input: peripheral blood. The CDR3 protein is CASRHIWGQAYNEQFF. The CDR3 DNA reads as TGTGCCAGCCGCCACATATGGGGACAGGCCTACAATGAGCAGTTCTTC.